Following are 14 T cell receptor beta chains from one sample sequenced in a study of cytomegalovirus exposure and HLA in healthy donors. The PCR made use of 60 Vbeta and 13 Jbeta primers. Repertoires were generated with immunoSEQ multiplex PCR, while TCRdb's copy carries only in-frame clones and drops some. There are some 110,000 clones in the sample; 55% to 70% occur only once, and 2% to 2.5% lies in the top ten. The sample was PBMCs. The receptors come from a woman aged 25-40 years in good health and CMV-seronegative.

The chain has TRBV30 and TRBJ1-2, with D unclear. CDR1 and CDR2 from the germline V gene are GTSNPN and SVGIG (reference sequence). The CDR3 has 12 residues. Trimming took off 0 bases at V and 6 bases at J, with 8 bases between the two ends. In DNA, the CDR3 is TGTGCCTGGAGTGTTGAAACAAATGGCTACACCTTC. Translation: CAWSVETNGYTF.

This clone occurred a few times. The chain employs TRBV5-6 and TRBJ2-5; 10 bases map to TRBD2. The V gene end was trimmed by 5 bases and the J gene end by 11 bases; junction bases not matched to a gene: 9. CDR1 is SGHDT, CDR2 YYEEEE, per germline. The CDR3 is 13 amino acids. DNA for the CDR3: TGTGCCAGCAGTTTGTCTAGCGGGAGTCAACAGTACTTC. Translated, it gives CASSLSSGSQQYF.

V is TRBV20-1 and J is TRBJ2-7; 9 nucleotides match TRBD2. The V gene's germline CDR1 is DFQATT and CDR2 SNEGSKA (reference sequence). This CDR3 is 11 amino acids long. The junction had 6 bases not matched to a gene; V was cut back by 6 bases and J by 9 bases. The chain's CDR3 is CSASSGTGQYF. The CDR3 DNA reads TGCAGTGCCTCTAGCGGGACCGGGCAGTACTTC.

The V gene is TRBV9, the J gene TRBJ2-1, with a weak D call TRBD1 (7 bases). This CDR3 is 15 amino acids long. CDR1 SGDLS and CDR2 YYNGEE come from the germline V gene. V gave up 0 bases and J gave up 7 bases, with 14 bases separating them. The DNA for the CDR3 is TGTGCCAGCAGCGTAGGGCAGGGGGGTCATAATGAGCAGTTCTTC. Translation gives CASSVGQGGHNEQFF.

J is TRBJ1-1 and V is TRBV7-3; D unresolved. Germline V CDR1 and CDR2: SGHTA, FQGTGA. This CDR3 is built from 14 residues. V was clipped by 2 bases and J by 0 bases, with 7 bases between them. CDR3 coding DNA: TGTGCCAGCAGCTTAGGCCAGATGAACACTGAAGCTTTCTTT. It yields the protein CASSLGQMNTEAFF. The whole variable domain, filled in from reference TRBV7-3 and TRBJ1-1, reads GAGVSQTPSNKVTEKGKYVELRCDPISGHTALYWYRQSLGQGPEFLIYFQGTGAADDSGLPNDRFFAVRPEGSVSTLKIQRTERGDSAVYLCASSLGQMNTEAFFGQGTRLTVV.

This sequence joins TRBV19 and TRBJ1-5, with a tentative D call TRBD1 (5 bases). Germline V gene lookup returns CDR1 LNHDA and CDR2 SQIVND (reference sequence). CDR3 size: 15 residues. V was trimmed by 9 bases and J by 0 bases, leaving 15 bases between them. In nucleotides, the CDR3 is TGTGCCAGCGAGACAGAGCCTTATAGCAATCAGCCCCAGCATTTT. It codes for CASETEPYSNQPQHF.

The chain links TRBV28 to TRBJ2-7; a weak D match, TRBD1 (6 bases). Trimming cost V 2 bases and J 2 bases, with 13 bases left between them. The germline V gene has CDR1 MDHEN and CDR2 SYDVKM. CDR3 length: 15 amino acids. The CDR3 DNA is TGTGCCAGCAGTTTAAGGGGGTTTGTCGCCTACGAGCAGTACTTC. Its protein product is CASSLRGFVAYEQYF.

As concerns this clone: The limits of the CDR3 on the DNA are not certain, so only TCRdb's listed CDR3 is given. This chain joins TRBV23-1 and TRBJ1-1; the table calls TRBD1, which could not be checked here. TRBV23-1 is identified as an open reading frame with a role that is uncertain. The CDR3 adds up to 17 amino acids, both ends counted. The CDR3 sequence is CASSSSDRAFMNTEAFF.

V usage is TRBV9 and J usage is TRBJ1-6; no clear D gene. Germline CDR1 and CDR2: SGDLS and YYNGEE. V lost 1 base to trimming and J lost 10 bases, with 21 bases between them. The CDR3 has 17 residues. The CDR3 DNA follows: TGTGCCAGCAGCGTATACCCCACTAAGATCAAAGACTCACCCCTCCACTTT. Translation: CASSVYPTKIKDSPLHF.

CDR3 residues: CASSPRGGNTEAFF. CDR3 DNA sequence: TGTGCCAGTAGTCCCCGCGGGGGCAACACTGAAGCTTTCTTT. The rearrangement uses TRBV19 and TRBJ1-1; the D gene is possibly TRBD1 (6 bases). The germline V gene has CDR1 LNHDA and CDR2 SQIVND (reference sequence). V was shortened by 5 bases and J by 2 bases, with 12 bases between the two germline ends. There are 14 residues in the CDR3.

The chain combines TRBV4-1 with TRBJ2-6; 8 nucleotides line up with TRBD1. This CDR3 spans 19 amino acids. V gave up 1 base and J gave up 0 bases; unmatched junction bases: 8. The germline V gene has CDR1 MGHRA and CDR2 YSYEKL. The CDR3 region has the DNA TGCGCCAGCAGCCAAGGGCCCAGGGGGCTACTCTCTGGGGCCAACGTCCTGACTTTC. Its translation is CASSQGPRGLLSGANVLTF.

This clone has just a few counts. The CDR3 sequence: CASSQLTGYFGYTF. CDR3 in DNA: TGCGCCAGCAGCCAACTGACAGGTTATTTTGGCTACACCTTC. The rearrangement uses TRBV4-1 and TRBJ1-2, with D perhaps TRBD1 (6 bases). This CDR3 spans 14 amino acids. V lost 2 bases, J lost 7 bases, and 14 bases lay in between. Germline CDR1 reads MGHRA; CDR2 reads YSYEKL.

The rearrangement joins TRBV10-3 to TRBJ1-1, with 9 bases that match TRBD1. Looked up from germline, CDR1 is ENHRY and CDR2 is SYGVKD. V lost 6 bases and J lost 7; bases outside the gene matches: 12. This CDR3 spans 15 amino acids. In DNA form, the CDR3 reads TGTGCCATCAGCGAACGCCCGGGACAGGGTCTTGAAGCTTTCTTT. Amino acids: CAISERPGQGLEAFF.

This chain links TRBV30 with TRBJ1-2; 9 bases line up with TRBD1. The germline V gene has CDR1 GTSNPN and CDR2 SVGIG (reference sequence). The ends lost 2 bases at V and 7 bases at J; junction bases unmatched: 2. The CDR3 covers 12 residues. CDR3 protein: CAWSIQGAGYTF. CDR3 nucleotides: TGTGCCTGGAGTATACAGGGGGCTGGCTACACCTTC.